The 14 T cell receptor beta chains below were found in one sample sequenced in a study of regulatory T cells in long-lasting Graves disease. Relying on iRepertoire HTBI primers and Arm-PCR of CDR3 regions, the team built TCR beta libraries. TCRdb re-derived calls from the multiplex PCR reads in MiXCR, one entry per CDR3 protein. This table has 370,000 or so distinct CDR3 sequences, about 16% appearing once. Stated time point: newly diagnosed GD, antithyroid drugs for less than 3 months. Isolated PBMC RNA provided the starting material for the TCR library. The sample was also linked to a second study, of T cells in Graves' hyperthyroidism and ophthalmopathy.

Sample: peripheral blood mononuclear cells (PBMCs), taken at new diagnosis, from a patient treated with antithyroid drugs. These receptor sequences come from a woman younger than 35 with Graves disease.

This clonotype was picked up many times. V and J are TRBV28 and TRBJ1-2; D call uncertain. Deletions cut 8 bases from V and 5 bases from J, with 9 bases between. Germline CDR1 MDHEN, CDR2 SYDVKM. The CDR3 is 11 amino acids. CDR3 in DNA: TGTGCCAGCGAGTCGGGTTATGGCTACACCTTC. It translates to CASESGYGYTF.

Regarding this clonotype: One junction end disagrees with the germline gene, perhaps due to a read error. The chain recombines TRBV10-3 with TRBJ1-1; D is perhaps TRBD1 (6 bases). The CDR3 spans 13 residues. CDR1 and CDR2 from the germline V gene are ENHRY and SYGVKD. The CDR3 DNA sequence: TGTGCCACCAGTCCAGGGGAGGTCACTGAAGCTTTCTTT. Translated: CATSPGEVTEAFF.

Written as DNA, the CDR3 is TGTGCCAGCAGCGATCCGAGGCATAAGGGCACCGGGGAGCTGTTTTTT. Protein: CASSDPRHKGTGELFF. The rearrangement uses TRBV5-4 and TRBJ2-2; D not certain. Deletions cut 4 bases from V and 4 bases from J, with 17 bases between. Germline V gives CDR1 SGHNT, CDR2 YYREEE (reference sequence). The CDR3 covers 16 residues.

The V and J genes are TRBV28 and TRBJ2-7; D is perhaps TRBD1 or TRBD2 (6 bases each). The germline V and J ends were trimmed by 5 bases and 5 bases, with 10 bases remaining between them. CDR1 MDHEN and CDR2 SYDVKM come from the germline V gene. This CDR3 contains 12 residues. CDR3 in amino acids: CASSRGGNEQYF. In DNA, the CDR3 is TGTGCCAGCAGTCGAGGGGGGAACGAGCAGTACTTC.

This clonotype was observed at least ten times. The chain links TRBV10-3 to TRBJ1-1; D not resolved. From germline, CDR1 is ENHRY and CDR2 SYGVKD. V lost 11 bases to trimming and J lost 2 bases, with 18 bases between them. This CDR3 region has 14 residues. CDR3 loop: CASTEFGKNTEAFF. The CDR3 coding sequence is TGTGCCTCAACCGAATTTGGCAAAAACACTGAAGCTTTCTTT.

This clonotype came up many times. This chain uses TRBV28 with TRBJ2-1; the match to TRBD1 covers 9 bases. The CDR3 totals 16 residues. With V trimmed by 5 bases and J by 6 bases, 11 bases remained unmatched. Per the germline V gene, CDR1 is MDHEN and CDR2 is SYDVKM. The CDR3 DNA follows: TGTGCCAGCAGTGATATAAAGGACAGGGGAACCAATGAGCAGTTCTTC. This codes for CASSDIKDRGTNEQFF. The full variable domain, in which reference TRBV28 and TRBJ2-1 provide the parts outside the CDR3, is DVKVTQSSRYLVKRTGEKVFLECVQDMDHENMFWYRQDPGLGLRLIYFSYDVKMKEKGDIPEGYSVSREKKERFSLILESASTNQTSMYLCASSDIKDRGTNEQFFGPGTRLTVL.

The rearrangement joins TRBV6-2 or TRBV6-3 to TRBJ1-5; 8 positions match TRBD1. Germline V gives CDR1 MNHEY, CDR2 SVGEGT. CDR3 length: 15 residues. V shed 4 bases, J shed 1 base, and the junction held 3 bases outside the gene matches. The CDR3 region has the DNA TGTGCCAGCAGTTTCGACAGGGGCAGCAATCAGCCCCAGCATTTT. It translates to CASSFDRGSNQPQHF.

The V call is TRBV5-4, the J call TRBJ2-1; 12 bases map to TRBD2. CDR3 length equals 17 residues. Germline-derived CDR1 and CDR2 are SGHNT and YYREEE (reference sequence). V was clipped by 2 bases and J by 3 bases; unmatched bases: 6. The CDR3 DNA reads TGTGCCAGCAGCTTAGGGCTAGCGGGAGGGTACTACAATGAGCAGTTCTTC. Translation gives CASSLGLAGGYYNEQFF.

This clonotype was seen at least ten times. The V gene is TRBV5-1, the J gene TRBJ2-7, with D possibly TRBD1 on 6 matching bases. The V end lost 0 bases, the J end lost 5 bases, and 15 bases lay between the germline ends. The CDR3 loop spans 15 amino acids. Germline CDR1 reads SGHRS; CDR2 reads YFSETQ. The CDR3, as DNA: TGCGCCAGCAGCTTGGCGGGTGGCAGGGGCCACGAGCAGTACTTC. It translates to CASSLAGGRGHEQYF.

This clonotype was seen only a few times. V usage is TRBV9 and J usage is TRBJ2-5; 7 bases are a match to TRBD1. Germline assignment: CDR1 SGDLS and CDR2 YYNGEE. The CDR3 totals 15 residues. V shed 3 bases and J 2 bases; nucleotides not matched to a gene: 7. The DNA of the CDR3 is TGTGCCAGCAGCGGAGACGGACAGGAACAAGAGACCCAGTACTTC. Its protein is CASSGDGQEQETQYF.

The J gene is TRBJ2-3, the V gene TRBV4-1, with 12 bases matching TRBD2. The CDR3 is 17 residues long. Trimming took 2 bases from V and 4 from J; bases not matched to a gene: 7. CDR1 MGHRA and CDR2 YSYEKL come from the germline V gene. The CDR3 sequence is CASSQIRLAGVPDTQYF. Written as DNA, the CDR3 is TGCGCCAGCAGCCAAATACGACTAGCGGGAGTCCCAGATACGCAGTATTTT.

This clonotype appeared many times. This chain connects TRBV2 to TRBJ1-2; maybe TRBD1 (6 bases). Per germline, CDR1 SNHLY and CDR2 FYNNEI. This CDR3 is 12 amino acids long. The V end was cut by 4 bases, the J end by 8 bases, with 11 bases between. The CDR3 DNA follows: TGTGCCAGCAGTGTAGGGGGGTACGGCTACACCTTC. Residues: CASSVGGYGYTF.

This clonotype was found many times. This chain links TRBV2 with TRBJ2-3, with 10 bases matching TRBD2. CDR1 is SNHLY and CDR2 is FYNNEI in the germline V gene. The CDR3 contains 15 residues. Trimming removed 7 bases from V and 3 bases from J; junction bases left unmatched: 7. The CDR3 nucleotides are TGTGCCAGCACAGGGCTAGCGGGAGATACAGATACGCAGTATTTT. Translating gives CASTGLAGDTDTQYF.

This clonotype has at least ten counts. For the CDR3, the DNA is TGTGCCAGCAGCTTCGCCGGTAAAGACCAGTACTTC. It codes for CASSFAGKDQYF. The V and J genes are TRBV7-9 and TRBJ2-5, with D uncertain. V was shortened by 3 bases and J by 10 bases, with 12 bases between the two germline ends. This CDR3 is built from 12 residues. Per germline, CDR1 SEHNR and CDR2 FQNEAQ (reference sequence).